A selection of T cell receptor beta chains follows, all from one sample in a study of blood T cell repertoires in COVID-19. Repertoires were generated with immunoSEQ multiplex PCR, while TCRdb's copy carries only in-frame clones and drops some. The table has 150,000 to 200,000 clones, approximately 86% seen once. The sequenced sample was peripheral blood. These receptors were collected from a man aged 55 to 69 with acute or convalescent COVID-19. Each CDR3 is given with its conserved first and last residue. D genes are given only for firm matches. Expanded clones are given a class, and other clones once, few, many or no size at all.

TRBJ1-3 once NA TRBV2 CASSPQGRNTIYF TGTGCCAGCAGTCCGCAGGGCCGAAACACCATATATTTT
TRBJ1-1 NA NA TRBV18 CASSPDHRGGRAEAFF TGTGCCAGCTCACCAGATCATCGAGGGGGTAGGGCTGAAGCTTTCTTT
TRBJ2-1 NA TRBD2 TRBV28 CASRAGGNYNEQFF TGTGCCAGCAGGGCGGGAGGGAATTACAATGAGCAGTTCTTC
TRBJ2-7 NA NA TRBV4-1 CASSHNLADVYEQYF TGCGCCAGCAGCCACAACTTAGCGGATGTCTACGAGCAGTACTTC
TRBJ1-1 NA TRBD1 TRBV19 CASSIRGQEAFF TGTGCCAGTAGTATTAGGGGACAGGAAGCTTTCTTT
TRBJ2-3 NA TRBD2 TRBV7-8 CASSLEGSASGSAGTDTQYF TGTGCCAGCAGCTTAGAAGGGTCGGCTAGCGGGAGTGCTGGCACAGATACGCAGTATTTT
TRBJ1-5 few NA TRBV2 CASRPAGGNQPQHF TGTGCCAGCAGGCCAGCAGGTGGCAATCAGCCCCAGCATTTT
TRBJ2-5 NA TRBD2 TRBV9 CASSVGGTSQGETQYF TGTGCCAGCAGCGTAGGGGGGACTAGCCAAGGGGAGACCCAGTACTTC
TRBJ2-5 NA NA TRBV18 CASSQGSYQETQYF TGTGCCAGCTCACAGGGGTCGTACCAAGAGACCCAGTACTTC
TRBJ2-1 NA TRBD2 TRBV5-1 CASSVGLAGGQSEQFF TGCGCCAGCAGCGTTGGGCTAGCGGGAGGGCAAAGTGAGCAGTTCTTC
TRBJ1-1 NA NA TRBV7-2 CASSSQEGAAAFF TGTGCCAGCAGCTCGCAAGAAGGGGCGGCGGCTTTCTTT
TRBJ2-2 NA TRBD2 TRBV28 CASIFAGANTGELFF TGTGCCAGCATTTTTGCGGGAGCAAACACCGGGGAGCTGTTTTTT
TRBJ1-2 NA TRBD1 TRBV28 CASSLQDRGPSGYTF TGTGCCAGCAGTTTACAAGACAGGGGGCCTTCTGGCTACACCTTC
TRBJ2-3 NA NA TRBV9 CASSVATGSTDTQYF TGTGCCAGCAGCGTAGCTACCGGTAGCACAGATACGCAGTATTTT